The TCR beta chain described here comes from a study of cytomegalovirus exposure and HLA in healthy donors. The CDR3 is 14 amino acids. The V segment lost 4 bases and the J segment 1 base; nucleotides outside the gene matches: 2. Germline CDR1 PRHDT, CDR2 FYEKMQ (reference sequence). Concerning this clone itself: What it binds is not known.

Study observations and caveats: Analysis was performed later, and it showed HLA-associated TCR beta chains to be more clonally expanded than equally common others. Among donors in an Asian-associated ancestry cluster, a later analysis reportedly found fewer N-insertions than the approximately 700-donor mean. Later analysis placed DRB1 highest and HLA-C lowest in TCR association rates, which differed by HLA locus.

The primer mix had 60 Vbeta and 13 Jbeta primers. Original methodology: Later work found 65 million to 90 million unique TCR beta chains, with approximately 12 million shared. Only in-frame clones appear in the TCRdb table, and some are missing; sequencing was by immunoSEQ multiplex PCR. D and trimming come from the DNA, and the V and J calls and clone size come from that table. Among about 100,000 clones listed, roughly 79% were seen once. V usage is TRBV13 and J usage is TRBJ2-7, with 9 bases that match TRBD1. The sequence derives from a female donor in good health and CMV-seropositive. Sequenced input: PBMCs. In DNA, the CDR3 is TGTGCCAGCAGCTCCGGGACAGGGTCCTACGAGCAGTACTTC. Translating gives CASSSGTGSYEQYF.